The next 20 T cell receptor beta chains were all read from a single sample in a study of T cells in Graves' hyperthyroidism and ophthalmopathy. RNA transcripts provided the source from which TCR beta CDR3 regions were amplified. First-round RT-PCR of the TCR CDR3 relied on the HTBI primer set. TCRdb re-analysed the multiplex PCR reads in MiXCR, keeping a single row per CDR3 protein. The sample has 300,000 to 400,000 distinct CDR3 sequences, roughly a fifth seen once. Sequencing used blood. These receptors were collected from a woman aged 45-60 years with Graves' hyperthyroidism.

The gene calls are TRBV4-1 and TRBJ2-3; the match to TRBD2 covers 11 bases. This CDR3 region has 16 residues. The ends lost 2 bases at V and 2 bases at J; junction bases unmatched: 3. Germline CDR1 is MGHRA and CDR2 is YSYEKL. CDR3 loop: CASSQLAGGLTDTQYF. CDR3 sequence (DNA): TGCGCCAGCAGCCAACTAGCGGGGGGACTCACAGATACGCAGTATTTT.

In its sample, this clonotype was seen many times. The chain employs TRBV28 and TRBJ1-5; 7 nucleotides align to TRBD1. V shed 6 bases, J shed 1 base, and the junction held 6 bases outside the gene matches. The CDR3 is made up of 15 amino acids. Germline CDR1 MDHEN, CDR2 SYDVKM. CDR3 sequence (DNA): TGTGCCAGCAGATTTTCAGGGGGAAGCAATCAGCCCCAGCATTTT. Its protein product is CASRFSGGSNQPQHF.

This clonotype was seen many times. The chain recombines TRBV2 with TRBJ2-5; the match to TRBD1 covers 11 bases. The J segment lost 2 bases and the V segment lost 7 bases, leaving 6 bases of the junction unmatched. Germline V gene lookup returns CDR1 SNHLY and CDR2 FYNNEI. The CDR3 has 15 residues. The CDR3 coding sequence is TGTGCCAGCACGGGGACAGGGGGTTTTCAAGAGACCCAGTACTTC. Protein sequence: CASTGTGGFQETQYF.

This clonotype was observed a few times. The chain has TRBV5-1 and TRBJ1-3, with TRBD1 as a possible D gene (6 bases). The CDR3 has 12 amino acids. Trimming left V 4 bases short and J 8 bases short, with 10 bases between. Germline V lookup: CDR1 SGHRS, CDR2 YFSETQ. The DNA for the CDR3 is TGCGCCAGCAGCCCGGAGGGGGACACCATATATTTT. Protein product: CASSPEGDTIYF.

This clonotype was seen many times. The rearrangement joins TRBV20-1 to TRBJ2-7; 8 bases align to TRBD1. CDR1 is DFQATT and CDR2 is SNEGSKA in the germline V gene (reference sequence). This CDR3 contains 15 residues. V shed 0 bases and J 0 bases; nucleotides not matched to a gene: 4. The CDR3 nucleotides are TGCAGTGCTAGAGAATTAGGACAGGGCTCCTACGAGCAGTACTTC. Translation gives CSARELGQGSYEQYF.

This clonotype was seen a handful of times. CDR3 region: CAWSVGTGGIGYTF. CDR3 in DNA: TGTGCCTGGAGTGTAGGGACAGGGGGCATCGGCTACACCTTC. The chain employs TRBV30 and TRBJ1-2, with 12 bases identical to TRBD1. The CDR3 totals 14 residues. The germline V gene encodes CDR1 GTSNPN and CDR2 SVGIG (reference sequence). Trimming cost V 0 bases and J 8 bases; bases outside gene matches: 4.

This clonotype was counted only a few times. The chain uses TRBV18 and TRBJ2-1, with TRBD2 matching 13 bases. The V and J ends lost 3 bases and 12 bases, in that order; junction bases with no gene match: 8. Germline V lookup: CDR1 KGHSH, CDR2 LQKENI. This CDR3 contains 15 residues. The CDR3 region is CASSPTSGGAPWQFF. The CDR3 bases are TGTGCCAGCTCACCCACTAGCGGGGGGGCTCCCTGGCAGTTCTTC.

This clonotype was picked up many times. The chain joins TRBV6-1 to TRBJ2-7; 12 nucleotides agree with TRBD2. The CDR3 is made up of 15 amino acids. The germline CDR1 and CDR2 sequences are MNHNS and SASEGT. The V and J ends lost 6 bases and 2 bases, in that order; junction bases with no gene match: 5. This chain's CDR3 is CASRRLAGDTYEQYF. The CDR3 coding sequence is TGTGCCAGCAGAAGACTAGCGGGAGATACCTACGAGCAGTACTTC.

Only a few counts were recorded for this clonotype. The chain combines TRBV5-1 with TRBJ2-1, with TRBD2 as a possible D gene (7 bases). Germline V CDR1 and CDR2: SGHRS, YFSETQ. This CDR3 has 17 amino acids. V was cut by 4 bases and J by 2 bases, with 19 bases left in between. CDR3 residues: CASSRLPGGGTYNEQFF. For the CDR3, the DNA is TGCGCCAGCAGCCGCCTACCGGGGGGCGGGACCTACAATGAGCAGTTCTTC.

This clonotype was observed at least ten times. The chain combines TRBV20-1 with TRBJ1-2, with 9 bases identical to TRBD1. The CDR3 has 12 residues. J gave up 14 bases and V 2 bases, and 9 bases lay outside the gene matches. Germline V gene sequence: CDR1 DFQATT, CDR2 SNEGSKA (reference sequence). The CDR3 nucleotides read TGCAGTGCTAGACCTGGACAGGGGTCGATAACCTTC. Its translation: CSARPGQGSITF.

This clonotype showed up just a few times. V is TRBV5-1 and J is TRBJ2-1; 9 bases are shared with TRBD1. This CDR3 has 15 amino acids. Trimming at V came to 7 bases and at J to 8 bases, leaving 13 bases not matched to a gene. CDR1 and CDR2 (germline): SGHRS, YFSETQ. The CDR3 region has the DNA TGCGCCAGCCACAAGGGACAGGGTAGTCTCTATGAGCAGTTCTTC. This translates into CASHKGQGSLYEQFF. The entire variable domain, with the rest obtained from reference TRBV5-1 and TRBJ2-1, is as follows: KAGVTQTPRYLIKTRGQQVTLSCSPISGHRSVSWYQQTPGQGLQFLFEYFSETQRNKGNFPGRFSGRQFSNSRSEMNVSTLELGDSALYLCASHKGQGSLYEQFFGPGTRLTVL.

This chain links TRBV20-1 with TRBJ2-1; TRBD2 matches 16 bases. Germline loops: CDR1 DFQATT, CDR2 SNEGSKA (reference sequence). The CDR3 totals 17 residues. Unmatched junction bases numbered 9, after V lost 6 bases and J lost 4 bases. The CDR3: CSAMGLAGGLQYNEQFF. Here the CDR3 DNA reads TGCAGTGCGATGGGACTAGCGGGAGGGCTGCAGTACAATGAGCAGTTCTTC.

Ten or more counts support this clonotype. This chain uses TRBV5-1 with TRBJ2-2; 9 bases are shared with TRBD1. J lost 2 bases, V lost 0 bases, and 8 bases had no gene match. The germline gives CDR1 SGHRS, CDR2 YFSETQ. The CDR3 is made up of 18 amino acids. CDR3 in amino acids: CASSLGDRVEINTGELFF. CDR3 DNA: TGCGCCAGCAGCTTGGGGGACAGGGTCGAGATAAACACCGGGGAGCTGTTTTTT.

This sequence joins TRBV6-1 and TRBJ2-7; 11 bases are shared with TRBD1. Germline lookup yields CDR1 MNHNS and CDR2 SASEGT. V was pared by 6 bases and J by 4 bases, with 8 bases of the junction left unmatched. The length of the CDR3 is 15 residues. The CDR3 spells CASRSGGTGGYEQYF. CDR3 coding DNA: TGTGCCAGCAGATCCGGGGGGACAGGGGGTTACGAGCAGTACTTC.

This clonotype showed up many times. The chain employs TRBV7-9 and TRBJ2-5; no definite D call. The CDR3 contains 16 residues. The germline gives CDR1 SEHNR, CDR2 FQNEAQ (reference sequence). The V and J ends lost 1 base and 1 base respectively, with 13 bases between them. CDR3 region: CASSLVGGRVQETQYF. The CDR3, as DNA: TGTGCCAGCAGCTTAGTCGGTGGACGGGTCCAAGAGACCCAGTACTTC.

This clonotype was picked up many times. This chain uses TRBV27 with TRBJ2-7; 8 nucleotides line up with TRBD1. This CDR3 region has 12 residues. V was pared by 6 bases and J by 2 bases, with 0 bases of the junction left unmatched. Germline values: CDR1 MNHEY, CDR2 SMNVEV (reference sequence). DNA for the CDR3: TGTGCCAGCAGGACAGGGGCCTACGAGCAGTACTTC. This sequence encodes CASRTGAYEQYF.

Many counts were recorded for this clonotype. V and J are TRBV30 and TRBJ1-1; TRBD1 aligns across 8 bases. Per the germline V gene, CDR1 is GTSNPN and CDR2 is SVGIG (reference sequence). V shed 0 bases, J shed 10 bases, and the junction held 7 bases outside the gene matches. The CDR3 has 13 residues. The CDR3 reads CAWSVRQGARAFF. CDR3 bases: TGTGCCTGGAGTGTACGGCAGGGGGCTAGAGCTTTCTTT. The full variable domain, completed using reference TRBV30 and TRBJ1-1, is SQTIHQWPATLVQPVGSPLSLECTVEGTSNPNLYWYRQAAGRGLQLLFYSVGIGQISSEVPQNLSASRPQDRQFILSSKKLLLSDSGFYLCAWSVRQGARAFFGQGTRLTVV.

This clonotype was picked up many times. The CDR3 reads CASSTWLNTGELFF. CDR3 coding DNA: TGTGCCAGCAGTACGTGGTTGAACACCGGGGAGCTGTTTTTT. The chain combines TRBV6-1 with TRBJ2-2; no clear D gene. V lost 5 bases to trimming and J lost 1 base, with 8 bases between them. The CDR3 is 14 amino acids. Germline CDR1 MNHNS, CDR2 SASEGT.

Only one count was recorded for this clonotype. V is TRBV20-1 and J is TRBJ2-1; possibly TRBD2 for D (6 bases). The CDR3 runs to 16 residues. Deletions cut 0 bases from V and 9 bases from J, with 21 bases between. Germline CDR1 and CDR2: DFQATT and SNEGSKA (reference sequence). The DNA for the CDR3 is TGCAGTGCTAGAGAGTGGGACGGGGGACCCTCCGGTGAGCAGTTCTTC. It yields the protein CSAREWDGGPSGEQFF.

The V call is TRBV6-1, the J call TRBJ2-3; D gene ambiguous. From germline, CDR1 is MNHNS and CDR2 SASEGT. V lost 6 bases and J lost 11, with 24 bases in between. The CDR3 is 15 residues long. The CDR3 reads CASSVDIVGSNKQYF. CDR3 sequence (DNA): TGTGCCAGCAGCGTTGACATTGTGGGATCGAACAAGCAGTATTTT.